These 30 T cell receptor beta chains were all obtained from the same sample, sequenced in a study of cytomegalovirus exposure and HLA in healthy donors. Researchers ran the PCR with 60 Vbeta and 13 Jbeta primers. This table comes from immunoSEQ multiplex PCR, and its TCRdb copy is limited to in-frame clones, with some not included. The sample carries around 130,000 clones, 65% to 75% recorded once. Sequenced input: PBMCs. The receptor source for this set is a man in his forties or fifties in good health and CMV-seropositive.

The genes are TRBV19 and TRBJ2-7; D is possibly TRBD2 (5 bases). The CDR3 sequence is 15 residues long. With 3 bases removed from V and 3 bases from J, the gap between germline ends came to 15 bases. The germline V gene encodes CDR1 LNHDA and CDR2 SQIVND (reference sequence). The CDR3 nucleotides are TGTGCCAGTAGTATCGGGGTGGGGAATGTCTACGAGCAGTACTTC. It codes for CASSIGVGNVYEQYF. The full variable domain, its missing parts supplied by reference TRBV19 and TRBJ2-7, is DGGITQSPKYLFRKEGQNVTLSCEQNLNHDAMYWYRQDPGQGLRLIYYSQIVNDFQKGDIAEGYSVSREKKESFPLTVTSAQKNPTAFYLCASSIGVGNVYEQYFGPGTRLTVT.

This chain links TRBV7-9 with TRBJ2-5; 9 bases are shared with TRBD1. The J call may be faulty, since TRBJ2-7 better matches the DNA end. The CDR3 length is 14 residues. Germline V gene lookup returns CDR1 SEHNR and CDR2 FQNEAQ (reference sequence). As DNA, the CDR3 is TGTGCCAGCAGCTTAGGGACAGGGGCCTACGAGCAGTACTTC. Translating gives CASSLGTGAYEQYF.

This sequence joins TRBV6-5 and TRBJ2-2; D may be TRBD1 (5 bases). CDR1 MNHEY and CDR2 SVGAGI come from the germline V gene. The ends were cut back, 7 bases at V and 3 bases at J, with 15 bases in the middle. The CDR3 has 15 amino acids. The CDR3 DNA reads TGTGCCAGCAAAGCAGGGTTTTCGGACACCGGGGAGCTGTTTTTT. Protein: CASKAGFSDTGELFF.

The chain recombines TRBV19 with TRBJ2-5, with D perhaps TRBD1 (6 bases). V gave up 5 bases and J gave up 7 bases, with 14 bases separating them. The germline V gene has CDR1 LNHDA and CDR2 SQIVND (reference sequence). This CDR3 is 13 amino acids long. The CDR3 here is CASSYQQGWTQYF. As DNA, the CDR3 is TGTGCCAGTAGTTATCAGCAGGGGTGGACCCAGTACTTC. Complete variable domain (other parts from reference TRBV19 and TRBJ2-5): DGGITQSPKYLFRKEGQNVTLSCEQNLNHDAMYWYRQDPGQGLRLIYYSQIVNDFQKGDIAEGYSVSREKKESFPLTVTSAQKNPTAFYLCASSYQQGWTQYFGPGTRLLVL.

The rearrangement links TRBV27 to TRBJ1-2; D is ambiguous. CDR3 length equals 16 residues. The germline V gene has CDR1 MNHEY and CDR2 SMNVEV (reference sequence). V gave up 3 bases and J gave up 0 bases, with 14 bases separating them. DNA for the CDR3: TGTGCCAGCAGTTTGGAATATAGCGGGTCTAACTATGGCTACACCTTC. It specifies CASSLEYSGSNYGYTF.

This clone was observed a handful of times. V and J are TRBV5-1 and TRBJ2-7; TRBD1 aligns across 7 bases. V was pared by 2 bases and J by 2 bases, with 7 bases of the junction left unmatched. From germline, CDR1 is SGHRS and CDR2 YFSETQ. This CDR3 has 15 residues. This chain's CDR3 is CASSFRQGLTYEQYF. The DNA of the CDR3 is TGCGCCAGCAGCTTCAGACAGGGCCTCACCTACGAGCAGTACTTC. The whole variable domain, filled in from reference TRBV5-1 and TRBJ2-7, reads KAGVTQTPRYLIKTRGQQVTLSCSPISGHRSVSWYQQTPGQGLQFLFEYFSETQRNKGNFPGRFSGRQFSNSRSEMNVSTLELGDSALYLCASSFRQGLTYEQYFGPGTRLTVT.

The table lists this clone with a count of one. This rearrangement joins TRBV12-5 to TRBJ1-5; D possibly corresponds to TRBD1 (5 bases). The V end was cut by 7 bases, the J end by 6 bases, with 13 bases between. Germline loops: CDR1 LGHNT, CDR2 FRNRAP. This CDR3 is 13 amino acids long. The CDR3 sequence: CASAPGGSQPQHF. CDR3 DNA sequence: TGTGCTAGTGCCCCCGGGGGAAGTCAGCCCCAGCATTTT.

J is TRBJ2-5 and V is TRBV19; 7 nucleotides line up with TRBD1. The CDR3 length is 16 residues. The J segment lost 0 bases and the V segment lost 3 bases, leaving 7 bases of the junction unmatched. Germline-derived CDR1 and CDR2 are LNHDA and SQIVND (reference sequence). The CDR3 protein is CASSIGPGGHQETQYF. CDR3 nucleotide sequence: TGTGCCAGTAGTATCGGGCCAGGGGGACACCAAGAGACCCAGTACTTC.

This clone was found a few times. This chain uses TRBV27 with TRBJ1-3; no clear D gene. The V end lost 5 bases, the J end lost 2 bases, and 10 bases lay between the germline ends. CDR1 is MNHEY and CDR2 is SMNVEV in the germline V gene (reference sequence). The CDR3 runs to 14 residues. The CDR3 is CASSPTNPGNTIYF. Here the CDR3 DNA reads TGTGCCAGCAGTCCTACTAATCCTGGAAACACCATATATTTT.

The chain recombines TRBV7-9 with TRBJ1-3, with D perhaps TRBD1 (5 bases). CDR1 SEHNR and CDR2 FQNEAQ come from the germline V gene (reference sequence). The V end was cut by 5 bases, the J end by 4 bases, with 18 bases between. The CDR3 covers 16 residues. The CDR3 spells CASSLRQTTSGNTIYF. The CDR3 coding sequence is TGTGCCAGCAGCCTGAGACAGACGACCTCGGGAAACACCATATATTTT.

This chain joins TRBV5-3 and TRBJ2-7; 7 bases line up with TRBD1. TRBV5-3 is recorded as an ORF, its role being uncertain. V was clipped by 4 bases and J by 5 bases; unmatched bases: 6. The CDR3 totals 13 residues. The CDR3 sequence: CARSVQGVDEQYF. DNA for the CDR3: TGTGCCAGAAGCGTCCAGGGGGTCGACGAGCAGTACTTC.

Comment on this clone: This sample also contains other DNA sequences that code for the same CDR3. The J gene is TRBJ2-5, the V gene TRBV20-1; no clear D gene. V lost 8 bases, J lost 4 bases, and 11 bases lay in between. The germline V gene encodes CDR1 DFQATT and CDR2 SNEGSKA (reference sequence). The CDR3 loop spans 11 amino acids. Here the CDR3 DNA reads TGCAGTATCCCCGCCGGAGAGACCCAGTACTTC. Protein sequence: CSIPAGETQYF.

The CDR3 spells CATISRATSYNEQFF. The CDR3 DNA sequence: TGTGCCACTATTTCGCGGGCAACCTCCTACAATGAGCAGTTCTTC. The genes are TRBV5-4 and TRBJ2-1; D perhaps matches TRBD2 (5 bases). Germline V gene lookup returns CDR1 SGHNT and CDR2 YYREEE (reference sequence). The CDR3 extends over 15 amino acids. V was clipped by 9 bases and J by 0 bases, with 16 bases between them.

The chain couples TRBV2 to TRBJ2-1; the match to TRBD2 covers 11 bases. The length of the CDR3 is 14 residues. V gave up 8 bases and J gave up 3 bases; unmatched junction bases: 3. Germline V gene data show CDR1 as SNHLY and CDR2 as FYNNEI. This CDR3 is CASGTSGGYNEQFF. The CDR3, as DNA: TGTGCCAGCGGAACTAGCGGGGGCTACAATGAGCAGTTCTTC.

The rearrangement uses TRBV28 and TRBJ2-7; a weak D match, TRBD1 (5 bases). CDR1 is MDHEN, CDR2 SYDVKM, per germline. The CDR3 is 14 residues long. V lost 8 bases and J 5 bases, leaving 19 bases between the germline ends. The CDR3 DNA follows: TGTGCCAGCTCCGCCTCAGGGCTCCTTGACGAGCAGTACTTC. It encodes CASSASGLLDEQYF. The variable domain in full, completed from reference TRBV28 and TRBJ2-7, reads DVKVTQSSRYLVKRTGEKVFLECVQDMDHENMFWYRQDPGLGLRLIYFSYDVKMKEKGDIPEGYSVSREKKERFSLILESASTNQTSMYLCASSASGLLDEQYFGPGTRLTVT.

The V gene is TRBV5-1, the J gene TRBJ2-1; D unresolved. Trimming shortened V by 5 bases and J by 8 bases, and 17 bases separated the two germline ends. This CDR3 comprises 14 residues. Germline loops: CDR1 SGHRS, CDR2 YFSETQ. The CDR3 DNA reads TGCGCCAGCAGTCAGACTCAAACACCCGATGAGCAGTTCTTC. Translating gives CASSQTQTPDEQFF.

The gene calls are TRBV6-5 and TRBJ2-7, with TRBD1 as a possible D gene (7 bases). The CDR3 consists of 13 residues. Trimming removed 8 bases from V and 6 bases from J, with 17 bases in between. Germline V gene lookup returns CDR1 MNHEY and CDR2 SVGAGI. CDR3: CASAEGQWGEQYF. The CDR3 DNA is TGTGCCAGCGCGGAGGGACAGTGGGGCGAGCAGTACTTC.

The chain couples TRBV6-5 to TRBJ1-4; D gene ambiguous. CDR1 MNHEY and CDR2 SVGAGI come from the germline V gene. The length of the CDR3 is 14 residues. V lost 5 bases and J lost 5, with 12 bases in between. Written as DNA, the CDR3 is TGTGCCAGCAGTGCTCACAACCCCAATGAAAAACTGTTTTTT. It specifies CASSAHNPNEKLFF.

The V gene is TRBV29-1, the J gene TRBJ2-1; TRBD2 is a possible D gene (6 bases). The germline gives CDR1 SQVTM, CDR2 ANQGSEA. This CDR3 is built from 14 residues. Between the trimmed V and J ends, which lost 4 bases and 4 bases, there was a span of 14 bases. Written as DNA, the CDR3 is TGCAGCGTTGTCATGGACTACCAGTACAATGAGCAGTTCTTC. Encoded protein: CSVVMDYQYNEQFF.

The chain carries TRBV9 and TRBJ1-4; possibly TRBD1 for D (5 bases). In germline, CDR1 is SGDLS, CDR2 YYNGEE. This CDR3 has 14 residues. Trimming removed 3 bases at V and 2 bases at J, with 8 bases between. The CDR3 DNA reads TGTGCCAGCAGCGGGGGGGAGACTAATGAAAAACTGTTTTTT. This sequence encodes CASSGGETNEKLFF.

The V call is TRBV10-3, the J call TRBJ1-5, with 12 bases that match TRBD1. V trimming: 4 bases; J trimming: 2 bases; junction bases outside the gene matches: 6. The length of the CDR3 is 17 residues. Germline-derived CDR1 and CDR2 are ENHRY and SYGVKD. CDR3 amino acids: CAISVGQGAEGNQPQHF. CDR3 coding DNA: TGTGCCATCAGTGTGGGACAGGGGGCTGAGGGCAATCAGCCCCAGCATTTT.

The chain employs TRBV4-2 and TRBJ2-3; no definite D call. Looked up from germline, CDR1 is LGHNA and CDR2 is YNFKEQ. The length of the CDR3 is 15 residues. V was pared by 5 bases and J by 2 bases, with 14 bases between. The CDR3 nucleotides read TGTGCCAGCAGCTCCGCAGGTTCCCTCACAGATACGCAGTATTTT. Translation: CASSSAGSLTDTQYF.

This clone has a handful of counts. Here the CDR3 DNA reads TGTGCCAGCAGCGAGGGACAGGGGACCGAGCAGTACTTC. The encoded protein is CASSEGQGTEQYF. V usage is TRBV9 and J usage is TRBJ2-7; TRBD1 agrees at 10 bases. CDR1 and CDR2 (germline): SGDLS, YYNGEE. The ends lost 3 bases at V and 6 bases at J; junction bases unmatched: 3. The CDR3 loop spans 13 amino acids.

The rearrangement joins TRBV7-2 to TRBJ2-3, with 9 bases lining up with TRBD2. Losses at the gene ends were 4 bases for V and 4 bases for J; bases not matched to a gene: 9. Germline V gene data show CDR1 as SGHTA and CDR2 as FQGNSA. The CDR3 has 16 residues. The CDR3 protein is CASSSGWAGGPDTQYF. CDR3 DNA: TGTGCCAGCAGCTCAGGGTGGGCGGGGGGGCCAGATACGCAGTATTTT.

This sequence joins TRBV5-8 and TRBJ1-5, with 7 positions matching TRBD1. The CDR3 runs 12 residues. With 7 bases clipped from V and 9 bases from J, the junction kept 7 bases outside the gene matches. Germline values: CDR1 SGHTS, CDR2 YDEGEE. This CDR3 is CASAGTALPQHF. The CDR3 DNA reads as TGTGCCAGCGCCGGGACAGCCCTGCCCCAGCATTTT.

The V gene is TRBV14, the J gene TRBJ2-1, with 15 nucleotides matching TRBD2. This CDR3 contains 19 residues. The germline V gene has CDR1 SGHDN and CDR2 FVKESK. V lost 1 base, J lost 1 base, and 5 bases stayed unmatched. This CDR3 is CASSQVAGLAGGSYNEQFF. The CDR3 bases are TGTGCCAGCAGCCAAGTAGCCGGACTAGCGGGAGGGTCCTACAATGAGCAGTTCTTC.

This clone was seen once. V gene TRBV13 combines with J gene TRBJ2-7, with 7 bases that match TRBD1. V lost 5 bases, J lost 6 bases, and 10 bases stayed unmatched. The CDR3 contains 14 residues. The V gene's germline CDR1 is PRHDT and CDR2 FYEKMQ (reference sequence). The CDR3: CASSTRQGSGEQYF. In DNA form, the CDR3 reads TGTGCCAGCAGCACCAGACAGGGATCGGGCGAGCAGTACTTC.

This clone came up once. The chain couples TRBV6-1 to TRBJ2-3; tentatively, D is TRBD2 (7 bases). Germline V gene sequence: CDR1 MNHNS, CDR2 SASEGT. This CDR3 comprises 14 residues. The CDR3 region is CASQGGASTDTQYF. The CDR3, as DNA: TGTGCTTCACAAGGGGGGGCAAGCACAGATACGCAGTATTTT.

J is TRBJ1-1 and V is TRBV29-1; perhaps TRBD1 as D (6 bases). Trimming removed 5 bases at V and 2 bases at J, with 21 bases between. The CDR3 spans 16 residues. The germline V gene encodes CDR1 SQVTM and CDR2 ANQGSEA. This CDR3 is CSVFTQGSQFNTEAFF. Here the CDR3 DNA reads TGCAGCGTTTTTACCCAGGGGTCACAATTTAACACTGAAGCTTTCTTT.

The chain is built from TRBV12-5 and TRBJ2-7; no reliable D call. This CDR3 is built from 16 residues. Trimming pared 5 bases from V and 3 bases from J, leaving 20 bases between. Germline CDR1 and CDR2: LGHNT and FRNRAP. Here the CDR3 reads CASGARRVLEYYEQYF. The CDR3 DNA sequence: TGTGCTAGTGGTGCGCGCCGCGTCCTAGAATACTACGAGCAGTACTTC.